This T cell receptor (beta chain) was retrieved from a study of blood T cells in healthy people across ages. Background on the study: About one barcoded TCR beta cDNA was captured per two T cells.

This clonotype occurred a few times. Antigen specificity is unknown. Germline assignment: CDR1 SGHRS and CDR2 YFSETQ. The CDR3 is 15 residues long. Trimming took 4 bases from V and 1 from J; bases not matched to a gene: 5. Study outcomes and limitations: In long-lived donors, naive CD4+ cell counts and diversity exceeded those of aged donors. Roughly linear declines in TCR beta diversity per million T cells occurred with age.

The second PCR ran about 6 to 12 cycles with a sample-barcoded 5' primer and J-beta primers. No fewer than 2.5 million CDR3-containing paired-end reads came from each sample. Using its own MiXCR run on the 5' RACE reads, TCRdb lists one record per CDR3 protein. The sample lists about 630,000 distinct CDR3 sequences, around a fifth occurring once. This TCR was sampled from a man between 65 and 85 years old in good health. V usage is TRBV5-1 and J usage is TRBJ2-1; 7 bases fit TRBD1. Sequencing used blood. This CDR3 is CASSPTDRSYNEQFF. DNA for the CDR3: TGCGCCAGCAGCCCCACGGACAGGTCCTACAATGAGCAGTTCTTC.